Below are 32 T cell receptor beta chains sequenced from a single sample in a study of CD8+ T cells in alopecia areata. After isolation, RNA underwent reverse transcription to generate cDNA as the sequencing template. The protocol was immunoSEQ multiplex PCR, while the TCRdb copy is restricted to in-frame clones and leaves out a portion. The data contain 70,000 to 95,000 clones, roughly 51% of them singletons. Sequenced material: NKG2D-high CD8+ T cells sorted from blood. The source of these receptors is a human donor with alopecia areata.

The genes are TRBV7-9 and TRBJ2-3; D is undetermined. There are 14 residues in the CDR3. Germline loops: CDR1 SEHNR, CDR2 FQNEAQ (reference sequence). V was clipped by 5 bases and J by 0 bases, with 9 bases between them. DNA for the CDR3: TGTGCCAGCAGCACAACCAGTAGCACAGATACGCAGTATTTT. This encodes CASSTTSSTDTQYF.

The chain uses TRBV30 and TRBJ2-1; either TRBD1 or TRBD2 may fit D (5 bases each). The germline CDR1 and CDR2 sequences are GTSNPN and SVGIG (reference sequence). CDR3 length: 11 residues. V was trimmed by 2 bases and J by 9 bases, leaving 8 bases between them. The CDR3 is CAWSPGAEQFF. The CDR3 bases are TGTGCCTGGAGTCCCGGGGCTGAGCAGTTCTTC.

The genes are TRBV5-1 and TRBJ2-1; D gene ambiguous. This CDR3 is 14 amino acids long. CDR1 SGHRS and CDR2 YFSETQ come from the germline V gene. With 2 bases removed from V and 4 bases from J, the gap between germline ends came to 10 bases. CDR3 amino acids: CASSFAELYNEQFF. In nucleotides, the CDR3 is TGCGCCAGCAGCTTCGCCGAACTGTACAATGAGCAGTTCTTC.

This chain links TRBV7-9 with TRBJ2-5, with 7 bases fitting TRBD1. The CDR3 consists of 13 residues. CDR1 is SEHNR and CDR2 is FQNEAQ in the germline V gene (reference sequence). J was trimmed by 5 bases and V by 11 bases; bases with no gene match: 11. The CDR3 region is CAGTGRGKETQYF. CDR3 nucleotides: TGTGCCGGGACCGGCAGGGGGAAGGAGACCCAGTACTTC.

The V call is TRBV20-1, the J call TRBJ1-1, with a possible D match to TRBD1 (6 bases). Germline V gene data show CDR1 as DFQATT and CDR2 as SNEGSKA (reference sequence). V gave up 6 bases and J gave up 7 bases, with 12 bases separating them. The CDR3 consists of 11 residues. CDR3 in amino acids: CSAWTAVEAFF. In DNA, the CDR3 is TGCAGTGCGTGGACAGCCGTTGAAGCTTTCTTT.

This chain uses TRBV9 with TRBJ2-7; D uncertain. This CDR3 contains 11 residues. V was shortened by 7 bases and J by 1 base, with 6 bases between the two germline ends. Germline assignment: CDR1 SGDLS and CDR2 YYNGEE. The CDR3 region is CASGESYEQYF. CDR3 coding DNA: TGTGCCAGCGGGGAATCCTACGAGCAGTACTTC.

V gene TRBV27 combines with J gene TRBJ2-1; 7 bases are shared with TRBD1. The CDR3 totals 14 residues. Germline assignment: CDR1 MNHEY and CDR2 SMNVEV (reference sequence). V gave up 8 bases and J gave up 8 bases; unmatched junction bases: 12. CDR3 region: CASSYRGFGDEQFF. The CDR3 region has the DNA TGTGCCAGCTCTTACAGGGGATTTGGTGATGAGCAGTTCTTC.

The chain links TRBV5-1 to TRBJ2-7; D is undetermined. CDR1 and CDR2 from the germline V gene are SGHRS and YFSETQ. CDR3 length: 15 amino acids. Deletions cut 7 bases from V and 3 bases from J, with 20 bases between. In nucleotides, the CDR3 is TGCGCCAGCGCCTTACGACAAAGGACCGACTACGAGCAGTACTTC. Translation gives CASALRQRTDYEQYF. The whole variable domain, remainder taken from reference TRBV5-1 and TRBJ2-7, is KAGVTQTPRYLIKTRGQQVTLSCSPISGHRSVSWYQQTPGQGLQFLFEYFSETQRNKGNFPGRFSGRQFSNSRSEMNVSTLELGDSALYLCASALRQRTDYEQYFGPGTRLTVT.

V gene TRBV10-3 combines with J gene TRBJ2-7; TRBD1 might be the D (5 bases). Trimming removed 2 bases at V and 12 bases at J, with 11 bases between. The CDR3 is 11 amino acids. From germline, CDR1 is ENHRY and CDR2 SYGVKD. The CDR3, as DNA: TGTGCCATCAGTGAGGATCAGGGAAGGTACTTC. Protein sequence: CAISEDQGRYF.

The chain is built from TRBV29-1 and TRBJ2-1; D not certain. The CDR3 extends over 13 amino acids. V was cut by 6 bases and J by 6 bases, with 15 bases left in between. Germline values: CDR1 SQVTM, CDR2 ANQGSEA. In nucleotides, the CDR3 is TGCAGCGTACCCCGGACGGAGTCCAATGAGCAGTTCTTC. It is translated as CSVPRTESNEQFF.

V gene TRBV29-1 combines with J gene TRBJ2-5; 8 bases are shared with TRBD1. V shed 7 bases and J 1 base; nucleotides not matched to a gene: 5. The CDR3 sequence is 13 residues long. CDR1 is SQVTM, CDR2 ANQGSEA, per germline. The CDR3 loop reads CSASGGSQETQYF. CDR3 nucleotides: TGCAGCGCATCAGGGGGCAGCCAAGAGACCCAGTACTTC.

This clone was recorded a few times. CDR3 in amino acids: CASSLSAGDGDTQYF. The CDR3, as DNA: TGTGCCAGCAGCTTATCAGCGGGAGACGGGGATACGCAGTATTTT. The chain joins TRBV7-8 to TRBJ2-3; 8 positions match TRBD2. The CDR3 sequence is 15 residues long. The V gene's germline CDR1 is SGHVS and CDR2 FQNEAQ. The V and J ends lost 2 bases and 6 bases, in that order; junction bases with no gene match: 7.

The CDR3 protein is CASSLSGGNEQFF. CDR3 in DNA: TGTGCCAGCAGTTTGTCAGGGGGCAACGAGCAGTTCTTC. This sequence joins TRBV27 and TRBJ2-1; 8 bases line up with TRBD1. Germline V lookup: CDR1 MNHEY, CDR2 SMNVEV (reference sequence). V dropped 3 bases and J dropped 10; count of bases not matched to a gene: 5. This CDR3 contains 13 residues.

The chain employs TRBV28 and TRBJ2-3; 7 bases fit TRBD2. With V trimmed by 4 bases and J by 0 bases, 10 bases remained unmatched. The length of the CDR3 is 17 residues. Per the germline V gene, CDR1 is MDHEN and CDR2 is SYDVKM. The CDR3 region has the DNA TGTGCCAGCAGTTCACCCCGCGATAGCGGGAGCACAGATACGCAGTATTTT. This gives the protein CASSSPRDSGSTDTQYF.

The CDR3 coding sequence is TGTGCCAGCATCCTAGGGGAGACCCAGTACTTC. It yields the protein CASILGETQYF. This rearrangement joins TRBV28 to TRBJ2-5; no clear D. CDR1 and CDR2 from the germline V gene are MDHEN and SYDVKM. This CDR3 is 11 amino acids long. Trimming removed 7 bases from V and 5 bases from J, with 8 bases in between.

V and J are TRBV7-6 and TRBJ2-5; 7 bases are shared with TRBD1. The CDR3 length is 15 residues. Trimming removed 5 bases from V and 5 bases from J; junction bases left unmatched: 11. Germline V gene sequence: CDR1 SGHVS, CDR2 FNYEAQ. CDR3 sequence reads: CASSLLGQRVETQYF. For the CDR3, the DNA is TGTGCCAGCAGCCTGCTGGGACAGAGGGTGGAGACCCAGTACTTC. The full variable domain, in which reference TRBV7-6 and TRBJ2-5 provide the parts outside the CDR3, is GAGVSQSPRYKVTKRGQDVALRCDPISGHVSLYWYRQALGQGPEFLTYFNYEAQQDKSGLPNDRFSAERPEGSISTLTIQRTEQRDSAMYRCASSLLGQRVETQYFGPGTRLLVL.

This clone was counted once. This rearrangement joins TRBV13 to TRBJ2-5; D not resolved. The germline V and J ends were trimmed by 1 base and 5 bases, with 8 bases remaining between them. The CDR3 has 13 residues. The germline gives CDR1 PRHDT, CDR2 FYEKMQ (reference sequence). The CDR3, as DNA: TGTGCCAGCAGCTTAGAACGGCAGGAGACCCAGTACTTC. It yields the protein CASSLERQETQYF.

There are a few counts of this clone. This chain links TRBV19 with TRBJ2-7, with D possibly being TRBD2 (6 bases). The CDR3 is 15 amino acids. Germline CDR1 and CDR2: LNHDA and SQIVND (reference sequence). Trimming took 6 bases from V and 0 from J, leaving 15 bases between them. CDR3 sequence reads: CASSPGMGGSYEQYF. The CDR3 region has the DNA TGTGCCAGTAGCCCTGGCATGGGGGGCTCCTACGAGCAGTACTTC. The full variable domain, in which reference TRBV19 and TRBJ2-7 provide the parts outside the CDR3, is DGGITQSPKYLFRKEGQNVTLSCEQNLNHDAMYWYRQDPGQGLRLIYYSQIVNDFQKGDIAEGYSVSREKKESFPLTVTSAQKNPTAFYLCASSPGMGGSYEQYFGPGTRLTVT.

The chain combines TRBV29-1 with TRBJ2-1; possibly TRBD1 or TRBD2 for D (5 bases each). Germline V lookup: CDR1 SQVTM, CDR2 ANQGSEA. Between the trimmed V and J ends, which lost 1 base and 9 bases, there was a span of 13 bases. The CDR3 has 13 residues. The CDR3 loop reads CSVEAFRDGEQFF. DNA of the CDR3: TGCAGCGTTGAAGCTTTTAGGGACGGTGAGCAGTTCTTC.

V is TRBV29-1 and J is TRBJ2-7, with D possibly matching TRBD1 (6 bases). CDR1 and CDR2 from the germline V gene are SQVTM and ANQGSEA. V lost 1 base and J 2 bases, leaving 9 bases between the germline ends. CDR3 size: 13 residues. CDR3 bases: TGCAGCGTTGAAGGACAGGCCACCTACGAGCAGTACTTC. It codes for CSVEGQATYEQYF.

The gene calls are TRBV6-5 and TRBJ2-3; D is unresolved. Germline CDR1 is MNHEY and CDR2 is SVGAGI. This CDR3 contains 12 residues. Between the trimmed V and J ends, which lost 5 bases and 4 bases, there was a span of 7 bases. The CDR3 nucleotides are TGTGCCAGCAGTCCCAGCGCAGATACGCAGTATTTT. As protein: CASSPSADTQYF.

The chain joins TRBV27 to TRBJ1-2, with D unresolved. This CDR3 is 13 amino acids long. Trimming took off 6 bases at V and 2 bases at J, with 10 bases between the two ends. Looked up from germline, CDR1 is MNHEY and CDR2 is SMNVEV (reference sequence). The CDR3 sequence: CASSPTQNYGYTF. In DNA, the CDR3 is TGTGCCAGCAGCCCGACTCAAAACTATGGCTACACCTTC.

The V and J genes are TRBV7-9 and TRBJ2-3; 7 nucleotides align to TRBD2. The CDR3 extends over 16 amino acids. V dropped 0 bases and J dropped 9; count of bases not matched to a gene: 12. Germline loops: CDR1 SEHNR, CDR2 FQNEAQ (reference sequence). CDR3 sequence reads: CASSLAPGLELRTQYF. CDR3 DNA sequence: TGTGCCAGCAGCTTAGCGCCTGGACTAGAGCTAAGAACGCAGTATTTT.

The genes are TRBV7-8 and TRBJ2-7; D ambiguous. Trimming shortened V by 2 bases and J by 1 base, and 9 bases separated the two germline ends. Germline loops: CDR1 SGHVS, CDR2 FQNEAQ. The CDR3 has 14 amino acids. The DNA of the CDR3 is TGTGCCAGCAGCTTACCAGCTCCTTCCTACGAGCAGTACTTC. Its protein product is CASSLPAPSYEQYF.

V and J are TRBV4-1 and TRBJ2-5; 9 nucleotides match TRBD2. After removal of 3 bases from V and 3 bases from J, the junction contained 8 bases not matched to a gene. CDR3 size: 16 residues. The germline V gene has CDR1 MGHRA and CDR2 YSYEKL. The CDR3: CASSQVPGLAKETQYF. The CDR3 DNA sequence: TGCGCCAGCAGCCAGGTACCGGGACTAGCTAAAGAGACCCAGTACTTC.

This rearrangement joins TRBV2 to TRBJ2-3; 9 positions match TRBD2. CDR3 length: 15 amino acids. The V and J ends lost 8 bases and 4 bases, in that order; junction bases with no gene match: 10. Germline V gene data show CDR1 as SNHLY and CDR2 as FYNNEI. CDR3 region: CASVLGLATPDTQYF. The DNA of the CDR3 is TGTGCCAGCGTGTTGGGACTAGCCACCCCAGATACGCAGTATTTT.

The chain has TRBV7-2 and TRBJ2-4, with 8 nucleotides matching TRBD2. The CDR3 runs 16 residues. J lost 0 bases, V lost 5 bases, and 6 bases had no gene match. Germline V CDR1 and CDR2: SGHTA, FQGNSA. DNA for the CDR3: TGTGCCAGCAGCCGCACTAGCGGACTAGCCAAAAACATTCAGTACTTC. It yields the protein CASSRTSGLAKNIQYF.

This clone was counted a few times. The V call is TRBV28, the J call TRBJ2-7, with 8 bases that match TRBD1. This CDR3 has 16 amino acids. Germline V lookup: CDR1 MDHEN, CDR2 SYDVKM. Trimming cost V 8 bases and J 4 bases; bases outside gene matches: 16. CDR3 residues: CASGSFSGQGRYEQYF. The DNA for the CDR3 is TGTGCCAGCGGGAGTTTTTCCGGACAGGGAAGGTACGAGCAGTACTTC. Looking up the rest from reference TRBV28 and TRBJ2-7 gives the full variable domain: DVKVTQSSRYLVKRTGEKVFLECVQDMDHENMFWYRQDPGLGLRLIYFSYDVKMKEKGDIPEGYSVSREKKERFSLILESASTNQTSMYLCASGSFSGQGRYEQYFGPGTRLTVT.

This clone appeared once. This rearrangement joins TRBV7-2 to TRBJ2-7; TRBD1 is a possible D gene (5 bases). The CDR3 covers 15 residues. Trimming took 1 base from V and 0 from J, leaving 10 bases between them. Looked up from germline, CDR1 is SGHTA and CDR2 is FQGNSA. The CDR3 bases are TGTGCCAGCAGCTTAGAAGCAGGGCCCTCCTACGAGCAGTACTTC. It is translated as CASSLEAGPSYEQYF.

This chain uses TRBV19 with TRBJ1-2; D possibly corresponds to TRBD1 (6 bases). CDR1 is LNHDA, CDR2 SQIVND, per germline (reference sequence). The CDR3 runs 13 residues. The V and J ends lost 4 bases and 4 bases respectively, with 10 bases between them. Here the CDR3 reads CASSKDSFYGYTF. The CDR3, as DNA: TGTGCCAGTAGTAAGGACAGCTTCTATGGCTACACCTTC.

In this sample, this clone turned up a few times. The chain links TRBV28 to TRBJ2-1; 11 bases are a match to TRBD2. Trimming at V came to 5 bases and at J to 7 bases, leaving 10 bases not matched to a gene. The germline CDR1 and CDR2 sequences are MDHEN and SYDVKM. The CDR3 sequence is 16 residues long. DNA of the CDR3: TGTGCCAGCAGTCCCACGGGGCTAGCGGGGGGAAATGAGCAGTTCTTC. Translating it yields CASSPTGLAGGNEQFF.

The J gene is TRBJ2-5, the V gene TRBV7-9; perhaps TRBD2 as D (5 bases). This CDR3 has 14 amino acids. V was trimmed by 4 bases and J by 4 bases, leaving 13 bases between them. Looked up from germline, CDR1 is SEHNR and CDR2 is FQNEAQ (reference sequence). In nucleotides, the CDR3 is TGTGCCAGCAGCTACCCGCGAGGGCTAGAGACCCAGTACTTC. Translation: CASSYPRGLETQYF.